The rows below give T cell receptor beta chains drawn from one sample of a study of blood T cell repertoires in COVID-19. Sequenced by immunoSEQ multiplex PCR; TCRdb stores in-frame clones only, minus some. In the table there are 70,000 to 75,000 clones, roughly 80% of which are singletons. Sequencing used peripheral blood. The receptors were sampled from a woman aged 80 or older with active or convalescent COVID-19. CDR3s include the opening cysteine and the closing phenylalanine or tryptophan. D genes are given only for firm matches. A row's size may be missing; if present it is once, few, many or a size class.

v_call	clone_size	d_call	j_call	cdr3_nt	cdr3_aa
TRBV4-1	.	TRBD1	TRBJ1-1	TGCGCCAGCAGCCAACTACAGGGGGGCACTGAAGCTTTCTTT	CASSQLQGGTEAFF
TRBV4-1	few	.	TRBJ1-3	TGCGCCAGCAGCCAAGATGCGGGTAGAAACACCATATATTTT	CASSQDAGRNTIYF
TRBV7-2	few	.	TRBJ2-3	TGTGCCAGCAGCTTAGGATACCGGTCTAGCACAGATACGCAGTATTTT	CASSLGYRSSTDTQYF
TRBV9	.	.	TRBJ2-2	TGTGCCAGCAGCGTTCGGTCAAGCACCGGGGAGCTGTTTTTT	CASSVRSSTGELFF
TRBV6-5	.	TRBD1	TRBJ1-1	TGTGCCAGCAGTTACGGGGACAGGGGGAACACTGAAGCTTTCTTT	CASSYGDRGNTEAFF
TRBV27	once	TRBD1	TRBJ2-5	TGTGCCAGCAGTTTATCCCAGGGGGCGAGGGAGACCCAGTACTTC	CASSLSQGARETQYF
TRBV28	.	.	TRBJ2-2	TGTGCCAGCAGTTTAAAGGGTAAACAGTTTCCAGGGTGTGGCGGGGAGCTGTTTTTT	CASSLKGKQFPGCGGELFF
TRBV5-1	.	.	TRBJ2-5	TGCGCCAGCAGCTTCGGTGCGGGCGAGACCCAGTACTTC	CASSFGAGETQYF
TRBV30	.	TRBD2	TRBJ2-7	TGTGCCTGGGGGTTTCGGACTAGCGTCCCCTACGAGCAGTACTTC	CAWGFRTSVPYEQYF
TRBV19	.	TRBD2	TRBJ2-3	TGTGCCAGTAGTATGGGAATTGTGGGGGAGGGCGATACGCAGTATTTT	CASSMGIVGEGDTQYF
TRBV12-3/TRBV12-4	.	TRBD1	TRBJ2-1	TGTGCCAGCAGTCTCACCCGGGACAGAGAGCAGTTCTTC	CASSLTRDREQFF
TRBV24-1	.	TRBD1	TRBJ2-1	TGTGCCACCAGTGACCGGGACAGGGGCCTCTCCTACAATGAGCAGTTCTTC	CATSDRDRGLSYNEQFF
TRBV3-1/TRBV3-2	.	.	TRBJ1-1	TGTGCCAGCAGCCAGCGCCGGGGGAACACTGAAGCTTTCTTT	CASSQRRGNTEAFF
TRBV19	once	.	TRBJ1-4	TGTGCCAGTCCCTACCTTCAGGTGGATTTCGAAAAACTGTTTTTT	CASPYLQVDFEKLFF
TRBV7-9	.	.	TRBJ2-1	TGTGCCAGCAGCCAAGACAGCCCCAATGAGCAGTTCTTC	CASSQDSPNEQFF
TRBV6-6	few	TRBD1	TRBJ2-2	TGTGCCAGCAAAATGACAGGGACCTCCGGGGAGCTGTTTTTT	CASKMTGTSGELFF
TRBV11-2	once	TRBD1	TRBJ1-2	TGTGCCAGCAGCTCAAACAGGGGGGGACCCTATGGCTACACCTTC	CASSSNRGGPYGYTF
TRBV19	.	.	TRBJ2-3	TGTGCCAGTAAGTTGGGGGGAGGAAGCACAGATACGCAGTATTTT	CASKLGGGSTDTQYF
TRBV18	.	.	TRBJ1-1	TGTGCCAGCTCACCGTCGCGAGCGAACACTGAAGCTTTCTTT	CASSPSRANTEAFF
TRBV6-5	.	.	TRBJ1-1	TGTGCCAGCAGTTACGGCGACAGCATGAACACTGAAGCTTTCTTT	CASSYGDSMNTEAFF
TRBV7-2	.	.	TRBJ2-1	TGTGCCAGCAGCTTAGAAGCCTCCTTAAATCGTGAGCAGTTCTTC	CASSLEASLNREQFF
TRBV4-1	.	TRBD2	TRBJ2-3	TGCGCCAGCAGCCCGGGGGGGGCAGCCAAAACAGATACGCAGTATTTT	CASSPGGAAKTDTQYF
TRBV18	once	.	TRBJ2-1	TGTGCCAGCTCACCGGCAGGGTACAATGAGCAGTTCTTC	CASSPAGYNEQFF
TRBV21-1	.	.	TRBJ1-6	TGTGCCAGCAGAGCACTCAGGGACTCCTATAATTCACCCCTCCACTTT	CASRALRDSYNSPLHF
TRBV18	.	.	TRBJ2-5	TGTGCCAGCTCACCAGGGCAGGGGCCTCAAGAGACCCAGTACTTC	CASSPGQGPQETQYF
TRBV28	.	.	TRBJ1-3	TGTGCCAGCAGGGAGGGGGGGTCCGGAAACACCATATATTTT	CASREGGSGNTIYF
TRBV20-1	few	.	TRBJ2-5	TGCAGTGCTAGTCCCAGTACGGAGACCCAGTACTTC	CSASPSTETQYF
TRBV18	.	TRBD2	TRBJ2-1	TGTGCCAGCTCACCGAGACTAGCGGGAAGTTACAATGAGCAGTTCTTC	CASSPRLAGSYNEQFF
TRBV6-5	.	.	TRBJ1-2	TGTGCCAGCAGCCGCATAGGGGGCTATGGCTACACCTTC	CASSRIGGYGYTF
TRBV7-2	.	TRBD2	TRBJ2-4	TGTGCCAGCAGCTTAGGAGGCGGGGGGGGCGAAAACATTCAGTACTTC	CASSLGGGGGENIQYF
TRBV19	few	.	TRBJ1-2	TGTGCCAGTAGTATAGTCTCCAACTATGGCTACACCTTC	CASSIVSNYGYTF
TRBV7-2	.	.	TRBJ1-1	TGTGCCAGCAGCTTAGAATGGAGAAACACTGAAGCTTTCTTT	CASSLEWRNTEAFF
TRBV2	.	.	TRBJ1-1	TGTGCCAGCAGTGAAGTCAGGGAAGCTTTCTTT	CASSEVREAFF
TRBV11-2	.	.	TRBJ2-7	TGTGCCAGCAGCTACCTGCGGGGAACCTTAGAGCAGTACTTC	CASSYLRGTLEQYF
TRBV13	.	TRBD2	TRBJ2-1	TGTGCCAGCAGCACGACGGGTCGACTAGCGGGAGGTGGTGAGCAGTTCTTC	CASSTTGRLAGGGEQFF
TRBV11-2	.	TRBD2	TRBJ2-1	TGTGCCAGCAGCCCTCTAGCGGGGGCGGATAATGAGCAGTTCTTC	CASSPLAGADNEQFF
TRBV5-4	.	TRBD2	TRBJ2-5	TGTGCCAGCAGCTTCGACCCTAGCGGGGGGGCCTCGGAGACCCAGTACTTC	CASSFDPSGGASETQYF
TRBV7-8	few	.	TRBJ1-5	TGTGCCAGCAGCCATACTCTACCCCCTCGGGACATAAGAGAGGTGATTAGCAATCAGCCCCAGCATTTT	CASSHTLPPRDIREVISNQPQHF
TRBV28	.	.	TRBJ2-5	TGTGCCAGCAGTGCGACGAGCAGGGGAAAGACCCAGTACTTC	CASSATSRGKTQYF
TRBV19	.	.	TRBJ1-1	TGTGCCAGTAGTCCCGCAACCCAGTGGACTGAAGCTTTCTTT	CASSPATQWTEAFF
TRBV19	.	TRBD1	TRBJ2-1	TGTGCCAGTAGTAACCCCCTAGCCGGGACAGAACCTACTTACGAGCAGTTCTTC	CASSNPLAGTEPTYEQFF
TRBV5-1	.	TRBD2	TRBJ2-3	TGCGCCAGCAGGCTAGCGGGAGGTCGGGATACGCAGTATTTT	CASRLAGGRDTQYF